Sequencing of this T cell receptor beta chain was carried out in a study of control samples from healthy donors and cancer patients. Comment on this clone: Other DNA sequences from this sample encode an identical CDR3 as well.

Generated by immunoSEQ multiplex PCR, the TCRdb table keeps only in-frame clones and is missing some. The sample lists 180,000 or so clones; 91% were seen once. Sequences were obtained from blood. The sequence was collected from a woman aged 25 to 39 in good health.

The chain's CDR3 is CASSYSENTEAFF. The CDR3 bases are TGTGCCAGCAGTTACTCAGAGAACACTGAAGCTTTCTTT. The rearrangement links TRBV6-5 to TRBJ1-1, with D hard to call. The germline V gene encodes CDR1 MNHEY and CDR2 SVGAGI. The CDR3 length is 13 residues. Trimming took off 0 bases at V and 1 base at J, with 3 bases between the two ends.